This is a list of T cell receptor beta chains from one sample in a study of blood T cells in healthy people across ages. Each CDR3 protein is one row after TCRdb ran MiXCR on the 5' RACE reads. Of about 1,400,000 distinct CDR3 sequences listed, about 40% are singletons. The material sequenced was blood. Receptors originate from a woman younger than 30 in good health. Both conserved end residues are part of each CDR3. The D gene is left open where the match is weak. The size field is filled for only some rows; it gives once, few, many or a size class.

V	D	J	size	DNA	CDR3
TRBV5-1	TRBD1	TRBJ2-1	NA	TGCGCCAGCAGCATTGGGACAGCCCAAGAGACCCAGTTCTTC	CASSIGTAQETQFF
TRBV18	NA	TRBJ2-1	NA	TGTGCCAGCTCACTGCAGGTGCCTAGCTCCTACAATGAGCAGTTCTTC	CASSLQVPSSYNEQFF
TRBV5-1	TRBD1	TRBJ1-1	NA	TGCGCCAGCAGCCCAACCGGGACAGGAAAAGCTTTCTTT	CASSPTGTGKAFF
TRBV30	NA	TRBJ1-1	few	TGTGCCTGGAGTATGACTGAAGCTTTCTTT	CAWSMTEAFF
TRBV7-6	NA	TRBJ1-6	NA	TGTGCCAGCACCGCCGGAACAGGGTTCCAATCACCCCTCCACTTT	CASTAGTGFQSPLHF
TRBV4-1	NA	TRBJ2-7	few	TGCGCCAGCAGCCAAGGGCCAGGACCACGCCACGAGCAGTACTTC	CASSQGPGPRHEQYF
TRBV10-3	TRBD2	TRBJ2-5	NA	TGTGCCGTCAGTGAGCCGACTAGCAAGGGCCAAGAGACCCAGTACTTC	CAVSEPTSKGQETQYF
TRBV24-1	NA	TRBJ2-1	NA	TGTGCCACCAGTGACCCGAACTACAATGAGCAGTTCTTC	CATSDPNYNEQFF
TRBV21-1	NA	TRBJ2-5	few	TGTGCCAGCAGCACCCGGGACAGGGGTTCGGGAGAGCAGTACTTC	CASSTRDRGSGEQYF
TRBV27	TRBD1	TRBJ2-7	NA	TGTGCCAGTAAACCCGGGACAGACTCCTACAATGAGCAGTACTTC	CASKPGTDSYNEQYF
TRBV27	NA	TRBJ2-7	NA	TGTGCCAGCAGCTTCCTTGGGGACAAAGGACACGAGCAGTACTTC	CASSFLGDKGHEQYF
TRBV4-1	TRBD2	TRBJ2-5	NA	TGCGCCAGCAGCCAAGATGTCAGTAGCGGGGGGAATACCCAGTACTTC	CASSQDVSSGGNTQYF
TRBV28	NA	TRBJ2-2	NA	TGTGCCAGCAGTTCCCCGGAGCTTCCTAGGGCCCTGTTTTTT	CASSSPELPRALFF
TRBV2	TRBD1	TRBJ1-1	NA	TGTGCCAGCAGTGAAGACAGGGGGCGAGGGAACACTGAAGCTTTCTTT	CASSEDRGRGNTEAFF
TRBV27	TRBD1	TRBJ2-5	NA	TGTGCCACAGGGGGTCAAGGGACCCAGTACTTC	CATGGQGTQYF
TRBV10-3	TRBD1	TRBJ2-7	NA	TGTGCCATCAGGGGACAGAGCTCCTACAATGAGCAGTACTTC	CAIRGQSSYNEQYF
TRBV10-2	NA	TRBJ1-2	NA	TGCGCCAGCAGTGAGTCGAGGTACTATGGCTACACCTTC	CASSESRYYGYTF
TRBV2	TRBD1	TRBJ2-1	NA	TGTGCAAGAGGGGGACAGATCAATTTTGGTGAGCAGTTCTTC	CARGGQINFGEQFF
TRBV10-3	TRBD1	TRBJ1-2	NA	TGTGCCAGAGATTATATGGGACAGGGCTATGGCTACACCTTC	CARDYMGQGYGYTF
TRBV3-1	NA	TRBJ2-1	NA	TGTGCCAGCAGCCACTCCCGATCTGTAAATGAGCAGTTCTTC	CASSHSRSVNEQFF
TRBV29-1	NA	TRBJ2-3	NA	TGCAGCGTTTGCGGAGAGGACACAGATACGCAGTATTTT	CSVCGEDTDTQYF
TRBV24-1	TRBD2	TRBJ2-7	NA	TGTGCCACCCAGACTAGCGGGAGCATAGGATACTACGAGCAGTACTTC	CATQTSGSIGYYEQYF
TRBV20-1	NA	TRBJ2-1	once	TGCAGTGCTAGAGATCGAACTCGCGGCCTATACAATGAGCAGTTCTTC	CSARDRTRGLYNEQFF
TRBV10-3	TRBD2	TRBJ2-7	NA	TGTGCCATCAGCAAGACTAGCGGGGGATCCTACGAGCAGTACTTC	CAISKTSGGSYEQYF
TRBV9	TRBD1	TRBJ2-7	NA	TGTGCCAGCACTCCGGGACAGGGGTTTAATGAGCAGTACTTC	CASTPGQGFNEQYF
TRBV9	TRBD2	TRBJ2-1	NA	TGTGCCAGCAGCCCAACTAGCGGGGGGCTCAATGAGCAGTTCTTC	CASSPTSGGLNEQFF
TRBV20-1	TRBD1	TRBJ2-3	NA	TGCAGTGCTAGAAGGGGGCCAGATACGCAGTATTTT	CSARRGPDTQYF
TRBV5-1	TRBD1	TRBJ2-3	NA	TGCGCCAGCAGAATGGGACAGACAACAGATACGCAGTATTTT	CASRMGQTTDTQYF
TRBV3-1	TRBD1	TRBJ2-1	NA	TGTGCCAGCAGCAAACAGGGGACAGGGGTCAATGAGCAGTTCTTC	CASSKQGTGVNEQFF
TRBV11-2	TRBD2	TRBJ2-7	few	TGTGCCAGCAGCGACATTAGCGGGAGCTACGAGCAGTACTTC	CASSDISGSYEQYF
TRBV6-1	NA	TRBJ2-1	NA	TGTGCCAGCAGTGCATCACTGTACAATCAGCAGTTCTTC	CASSASLYNQQFF
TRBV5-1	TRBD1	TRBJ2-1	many	TGTGCCAGCAGTTTACAGGGGAATGAGCAGTTCTTC	CASSLQGNEQFF
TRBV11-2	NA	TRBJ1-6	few	TGTGCCAGCAGCCCAGGGATGCCACCCCTCCACTTT	CASSPGMPPLHF
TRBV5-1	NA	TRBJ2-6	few	TGCGCCAGCAGTTTACAGGGATTCCACTCTGGGGCCAACGTCCTGACTTTC	CASSLQGFHSGANVLTF
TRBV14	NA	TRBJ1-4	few	TGTGCCAGCAGCCAGACAGGTTTTGACGAAAAACTGTTTTTT	CASSQTGFDEKLFF
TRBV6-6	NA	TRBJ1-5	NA	TGTGCCAGCAGTTATATGGCCCTAACTAGCAATCAGCCCCAGCATTTT	CASSYMALTSNQPQHF
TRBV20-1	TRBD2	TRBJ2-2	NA	TGCAGTGCCCGTCCCGGGAGGAAGCGGGAGGGGCGCACCGGGGAGCTGTTTTTT	CSARPGRKREGRTGELFF
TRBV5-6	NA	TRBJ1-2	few	TGTGCCAGCGGGACTACCGAGGGAAGCTATGGCTACACCTTC	CASGTTEGSYGYTF
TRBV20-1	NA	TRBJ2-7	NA	TGCAGTGCTAGAGGGGCCCCGGAGGGCCACGAGCAGTACTTC	CSARGAPEGHEQYF
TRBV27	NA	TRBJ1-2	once	TGTGCCAGCACCCGGGAGGGAGATGGCTACACCTTC	CASTREGDGYTF
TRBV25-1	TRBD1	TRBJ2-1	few	TGTGCCAGCAGTGAATTTTTAGGGACAGGCGCAATTTTCTCTGGTGAGCAGTTCTTC	CASSEFLGTGAIFSGEQFF
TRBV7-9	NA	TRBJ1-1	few	TGTGCCAGCAGCTCCTCCGGCAAGAACACTGAAGCTTTCTTT	CASSSSGKNTEAFF
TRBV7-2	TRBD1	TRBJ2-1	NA	TGTGCCAGCACCCCCTCAATCGGGGACAGGGGGCGGAATGAGCAGTTCTTC	CASTPSIGDRGRNEQFF
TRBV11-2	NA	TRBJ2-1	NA	TGTGCCAGCAGCCCGGCCGGGACGAAGAGGAATGAGCAGTTCTTC	CASSPAGTKRNEQFF
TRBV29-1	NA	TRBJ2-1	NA	TGCAGCGTTGACGGCGGGTTATCCGAGCAGTTCTTC	CSVDGGLSEQFF
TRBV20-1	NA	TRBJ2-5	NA	TGCAGTGCCTCGCGGACTAACCCACGAGGGGCGACCCAGTACTTC	CSASRTNPRGATQYF
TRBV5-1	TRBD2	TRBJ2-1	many	TGCGCCAGCAGCTTGGGGACTAGCGGGATCAATGAGCAGTTCTTC	CASSLGTSGINEQFF
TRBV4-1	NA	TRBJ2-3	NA	TGCGCCAGCAGATTTCTAGCGTTGGCCGGCACAGATACGCAGTATTTT	CASRFLALAGTDTQYF
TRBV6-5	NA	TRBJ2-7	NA	TGTGCCAGCAGTTACTCGGCCAACACCTACGAGCAGTACTTC	CASSYSANTYEQYF
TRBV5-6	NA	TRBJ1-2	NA	TGTGCCAGCAGCTACTATGACAGGAATATTAACTATGGCTACACCTTC	CASSYYDRNINYGYTF
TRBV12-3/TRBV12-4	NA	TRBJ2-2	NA	TGTGCCAGCAGTAGTCGAGTAGCGGTGAACACCGGGGAGCTGTTTTTT	CASSSRVAVNTGELFF
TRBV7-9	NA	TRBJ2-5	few	TGTGCCAGCAGCCCTCGGCGATTGACGGGGGAGCAAGAGACCCAGTACTTC	CASSPRRLTGEQETQYF
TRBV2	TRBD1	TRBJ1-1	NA	TGTGCCAGCAGTGGACAGGGAGACACTGAAGCTTTCTTT	CASSGQGDTEAFF
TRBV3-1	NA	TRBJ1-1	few	TGTGCCAGCAGCCCCTTAGCGGGGAACACTGAAGCTTTCTTT	CASSPLAGNTEAFF
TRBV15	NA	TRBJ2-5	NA	TGTGCCACCAGCAGAGATCTGTTGTCCGCGGGGCAAGAGACCCAGTACTTC	CATSRDLLSAGQETQYF
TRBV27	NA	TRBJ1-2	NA	TGTGCCAGCACCAGCGGTACGAACTATGGCTGCACCTTC	CASTSGTNYGCTF